The rows below give T cell receptor beta chains drawn from one sample of a study of T-cell reconstitution after alpha-beta-depleted transplantation in children. TCRdb independently ran MiXCR on the PCR reads; one entry per CDR3 protein. The table includes more than 400,000 distinct CDR3 sequences, about an eighth detected once. The sample consisted of PBMCs, mostly from graft donor cells, taken 180 days after TCRalphabeta/CD19-depleted stem cell transplant. The receptor source for this set is a female patient aged 2 to 10 who had a stem cell transplant for aplastic anemia, so the T cells may come from the graft donor. CDR3s leave out the opening cysteine and the closing phenylalanine or tryptophan. Each record gives: CDR3 protein, V gene.

CDR3aa: ASRRGPWDQPQH
v_gene: TRBV27

CDR3aa: SIRDNTDTQY
v_gene: TRBV29-1

CDR3aa: ASSFIVGLFTDTQY
v_gene: TRBV5-1

CDR3aa: ASSQADRESGNTIY
v_gene: TRBV4-3

CDR3aa: ASSRGRVAAYQETQY
v_gene: TRBV7-2

CDR3aa: AISESETSPNEQF
v_gene: TRBV10-3

CDR3aa: SVSGNSYEQY
v_gene: TRBV29-1

CDR3aa: AWSVAYGYT
v_gene: TRBV30

CDR3aa: SVLQGAGSPLH
v_gene: TRBV29-1

CDR3aa: ASSYSPGLINQPQH
v_gene: TRBV6-2/TRBV6-3

CDR3aa: ATSSGDRGKALDYGYT
v_gene: TRBV15

CDR3aa: ASSLSRGITSGRAYAQY
v_gene: TRBV6-1

CDR3aa: ASSRTSGSPYNEQF
v_gene: TRBV7-9

CDR3aa: ASSLDRGASKAF
v_gene: TRBV11-2

CDR3aa: ASSEGTPYNEQF
v_gene: TRBV5-1

CDR3aa: ASSEWFGMAELF
v_gene: TRBV2

CDR3aa: SALRQGGGELF
v_gene: TRBV29-1

CDR3aa: ASRTGYWNNYGYT
v_gene: TRBV28

CDR3aa: ASSVRISSYEQY
v_gene: TRBV28

CDR3aa: ASSPGHQGTGELF
v_gene: TRBV19

CDR3aa: ASSQYFAQREQF
v_gene: TRBV4-3

CDR3aa: ASSPPGGVGETQY
v_gene: TRBV18

CDR3aa: SARPSGIYEQY
v_gene: TRBV20-1

CDR3aa: ATSPRDRIYNEQF
v_gene: TRBV24-1

CDR3aa: ASSLGVGINEQF
v_gene: TRBV5-1

CDR3aa: ASSYGGLSSRAGELF
v_gene: TRBV6-2/TRBV6-3

CDR3aa: ASSQDRLAGTYNEQF
v_gene: TRBV4-3

CDR3aa: ASAGPRSGNTIY
v_gene: TRBV6-2/TRBV6-3

CDR3aa: ASSLNVWESTGELF
v_gene: TRBV18

CDR3aa: TSSLRQQETQY
v_gene: TRBV5-1

CDR3aa: ASSPGGTLFYGYT
v_gene: TRBV27

CDR3aa: ASSPLAGGPRETQY
v_gene: TRBV23-1

CDR3aa: ASSSADGYSGNTIY
v_gene: TRBV7-2

CDR3aa: ASGQGRSPLH
v_gene: TRBV28

CDR3aa: ASSWGQGSGNTIY
v_gene: TRBV4-2

CDR3aa: SGDGQGQETQY
v_gene: TRBV29-1

CDR3aa: ASSPRLAGANTQY
v_gene: TRBV11-3

CDR3aa: ASSAGNNEQF
v_gene: TRBV27

CDR3aa: ASSLVGLGGF
v_gene: TRBV5-1